A single sample gave rise to the 30 T cell receptor beta chains below, sequenced in a study of Graves' ophthalmopathy and Graves' hyperthyroidism. Investigators amplified TCR beta CDR3 regions from RNA transcripts. First-round RT-PCR employed HTBI primers, with a second-round multiplex PCR after it. TCRdb fed the multiplex PCR reads into MiXCR, producing one record per CDR3 protein. The sample shows just over 600,000 distinct CDR3 sequences, about a fifth of them seen only once. Sequenced input: peripheral blood. These receptors originate from a woman between 18 and 30 years old with stable Graves' hyperthyroidism. Some clones in this sample may be carry-over from other donors' samples.

The sample holds many counts of this clonotype. J is TRBJ2-5 and V is TRBV6-2 or TRBV6-3; 8 bases line up with TRBD1. The CDR3 covers 16 residues. The ends lost 5 bases at V and 6 bases at J; junction bases unmatched: 14. Germline V CDR1 and CDR2: MNHEY, SVGEGT. CDR3 nucleotides: TGTGCCAGCAGTCCTACCATCCGACAGGGGCGGAAGACCCAGTACTTC. This translates into CASSPTIRQGRKTQYF.

The V gene is TRBV25-1, the J gene TRBJ1-3, with 7 bases fitting TRBD1. Per germline, CDR1 MGHDK and CDR2 SYGVNS. The CDR3 is made up of 16 amino acids. V shed 0 bases, J shed 5 bases, and the junction held 7 bases outside the gene matches. The CDR3 is CASSEYLGQNRNTIYF. CDR3 DNA: TGTGCCAGCAGTGAATATCTGGGACAGAACAGAAACACCATATATTTT.

This clonotype has a count of ten or more. An end of the junction differs from the germline gene, which may be a read error. The CDR3 DNA reads as TGTGCCACCGAATCGACAGGGGAAGGGTCCGGAGAGCTGTTTTTT. It specifies CATESTGEGSGELFF. The chain combines TRBV24-1 with TRBJ2-2, with 8 bases fitting TRBD1. Germline lookup yields CDR1 KGHDR and CDR2 SFDVKD. This CDR3 is 15 amino acids long.

This clonotype was found many times. The CDR3 sequence is CASSIPKTVNTEAFF. Written as DNA, the CDR3 is TGTGCCAGTAGTATCCCGAAGACTGTTAACACTGAAGCTTTCTTT. The chain uses TRBV19 and TRBJ1-1; D ambiguous. CDR3 length: 15 residues. Trimming pared 3 bases from V and 2 bases from J, leaving 13 bases between. Germline V gene data show CDR1 as LNHDA and CDR2 as SQIVND (reference sequence).

Details on this clonotype: The junction does not match germline at one end; this may be a read error. The chain has TRBV12-3 or TRBV12-4 and TRBJ2-7; 7 nucleotides agree with TRBD2. CDR3 size: 12 residues. CDR3 residues: CASSQGGSRVRF. The CDR3 nucleotides read TGTGCCAGCAGTCAGGGAGGGAGCAGGGTAAGATTC.

The chain combines TRBV30 with TRBJ2-7, with D unclear. The CDR3 spans 12 residues. Looked up from germline, CDR1 is GTSNPN and CDR2 is SVGIG (reference sequence). V was pared by 0 bases and J by 4 bases, with 7 bases between. The CDR3 DNA is TGTGCCTGGAGTGTCAATGAGTACGAGCAGTACTTC. This sequence encodes CAWSVNEYEQYF.

The V and J genes are TRBV18 and TRBJ1-1; 9 bases fit TRBD1. The length of the CDR3 is 15 residues. The V gene's germline CDR1 is KGHSH and CDR2 LQKENI. V lost 2 bases, J lost 4 bases, and 5 bases stayed unmatched. CDR3 amino acids: CASSPGKQGATEAFF. CDR3 DNA sequence: TGTGCCAGCTCACCAGGGAAACAGGGGGCCACTGAAGCTTTCTTT.

The J gene is TRBJ1-1, the V gene TRBV29-1, with D hard to call. The V end was cut by 5 bases, the J end by 0 bases, with 7 bases between. Germline values: CDR1 SQVTM, CDR2 ANQGSEA. This CDR3 is 12 amino acids long. Here the CDR3 DNA reads TGCAGCGTTAAAAACATGAACACTGAAGCTTTCTTT. This codes for CSVKNMNTEAFF.

The table lists this clonotype with many counts. The CDR3 DNA is TGTGCCAGCAGTTATTCAGCCCGGAACTATGGCTACACCTTC. Translating it yields CASSYSARNYGYTF. The J gene is TRBJ1-2, the V gene TRBV6-2 or TRBV6-3, with unresolved D. This CDR3 comprises 14 residues. The V and J ends lost 3 bases and 2 bases respectively, with 10 bases between them. In germline, CDR1 is MNHEY, CDR2 SVGEGT.

This clonotype has ten or more counts. The chain has TRBV7-9 and TRBJ1-2, with D unclear. CDR1 is SEHNR and CDR2 is FQNEAQ in the germline V gene (reference sequence). The V gene lost 5 bases and the J gene lost 4 bases, with 17 bases spanning the gap. This CDR3 comprises 15 residues. In nucleotides, the CDR3 is TGTGCCAGCAGCGCTGGGAGGGATAGTATCTATGGCTACACCTTC. It is translated as CASSAGRDSIYGYTF.

V and J are TRBV7-2 and TRBJ1-1; a weak D match, TRBD1 (5 bases). The CDR3 length is 15 residues. V lost 5 bases, J lost 1 base, and 14 bases lay in between. Germline V lookup: CDR1 SGHTA, CDR2 FQGNSA. The CDR3 spells CASSVVGGRNTEAFF. In DNA, the CDR3 is TGTGCCAGCAGCGTAGTGGGGGGAAGGAACACTGAAGCTTTCTTT. The full variable domain, its missing parts supplied by reference TRBV7-2 and TRBJ1-1, is GAGVSQSPSNKVTEKGKDVELRCDPISGHTALYWYRQSLGQGLEFLIYFQGNSAPDKSGLPSDRFSAERTGGSVSTLTIQRTQQEDSAVYLCASSVVGGRNTEAFFGQGTRLTVV.

The rearrangement joins TRBV6-1 to TRBJ2-6, with TRBD1 identical over 9 bases. Per the germline V gene, CDR1 is MNHNS and CDR2 is SASEGT. The CDR3 contains 17 residues. The J segment lost 0 bases and the V segment lost 7 bases, leaving 7 bases of the junction unmatched. This CDR3 is CASTYRGPGSGANVLTF. The CDR3 region has the DNA TGTGCCAGCACCTACAGGGGGCCCGGCTCTGGGGCCAACGTCCTGACTTTC.

This clonotype was recorded many times. The gene calls are TRBV11-1 and TRBJ1-2, with unresolved D. The CDR3 contains 14 residues. V was pared by 4 bases and J by 5 bases, with 14 bases between. Germline values: CDR1 SGHAT, CDR2 FQDESV (reference sequence). The CDR3 loop reads CASSSREGTYGYTF. DNA of the CDR3: TGTGCCAGCAGCTCACGGGAGGGAACGTATGGCTACACCTTC.

This chain uses TRBV7-2 with TRBJ1-3; D unresolved. The V gene lost 0 bases and the J gene lost 0 bases, with 9 bases spanning the gap. Germline loops: CDR1 SGHTA, CDR2 FQGNSA. The CDR3 length is 16 residues. The CDR3 nucleotides are TGTGCCAGCAGCTTAGCCATCCCCGGCTCTGGAAACACCATATATTTT. Its translation is CASSLAIPGSGNTIYF.

This clonotype was detected many times. The V call is TRBV19, the J call TRBJ1-5; D is uncertain. The CDR3 runs 14 residues. Deletions cut 7 bases from V and 0 bases from J, with 10 bases between. Germline values: CDR1 LNHDA, CDR2 SQIVND (reference sequence). The CDR3 sequence is CASTTDISNQPQHF. The CDR3 bases are TGTGCCAGTACTACAGACATTAGCAATCAGCCCCAGCATTTT.

The genes are TRBV6-2 or TRBV6-3 and TRBJ2-7; 8 nucleotides agree with TRBD1. CDR1 is MNHEY and CDR2 is SVGEGT in the germline V gene. The V gene end was trimmed by 4 bases and the J gene end by 6 bases; junction bases not matched to a gene: 14. The CDR3 runs to 16 residues. The CDR3 DNA sequence: TGTGCCAGCAGTTCCTCCCGGACAGGGACGATTTGCGAGCAGTACTTC. Translating it yields CASSSSRTGTICEQYF.

This clonotype was picked up many times. The chain employs TRBV5-1 and TRBJ2-2; D gene ambiguous. The V end lost 3 bases, the J end lost 0 bases, and 9 bases lay between the germline ends. In germline, CDR1 is SGHRS, CDR2 YFSETQ. This CDR3 is built from 15 residues. The CDR3 coding sequence is TGCGCCAGCAGCTCCAATCGGGCGAACACCGGGGAGCTGTTTTTT. This codes for CASSSNRANTGELFF.

The chain uses TRBV29-1 and TRBJ2-5; a possible D gene is TRBD1 (6 bases). Germline loops: CDR1 SQVTM, CDR2 ANQGSEA. The CDR3 is made up of 15 amino acids. V gave up 2 bases and J gave up 4 bases, with 17 bases separating them. CDR3 protein: CSVELGHHAPETQYF. The DNA of the CDR3 is TGCAGCGTTGAACTGGGACATCACGCCCCAGAGACCCAGTACTTC.

This clonotype was recorded once. This chain links TRBV6-1 with TRBJ2-7, with D perhaps given as TRBD1 or TRBD2 (5 bases each). V lost 1 base and J lost 3, with 13 bases in between. From germline, CDR1 is MNHNS and CDR2 SASEGT. CDR3 size: 15 residues. The chain's CDR3 is CASSEDAGTHYEQYF. In DNA, the CDR3 is TGTGCCAGCAGTGAAGATGCCGGGACCCACTACGAGCAGTACTTC.

This clonotype was counted between two and nine times. The J gene is TRBJ2-5, the V gene TRBV2; 9 bases are shared with TRBD2. This CDR3 has 14 amino acids. Germline CDR1 reads SNHLY; CDR2 reads FYNNEI. The junction had 2 bases not matched to a gene; V was cut back by 2 bases and J by 4 bases. The CDR3 sequence is CASSESGGRETQYF. The CDR3 DNA is TGTGCCAGCAGTGAAAGCGGGGGGAGAGAGACCCAGTACTTC.

This clonotype was detected only once. A read error may be the cause here, since a much bigger clone is one base away. This chain links TRBV29-1 with TRBJ1-2; TRBD1 agrees at 7 bases. The CDR3 consists of 17 residues. V dropped 3 bases and J dropped 1; count of bases not matched to a gene: 14. Germline loops: CDR1 SQVTM, CDR2 ANQGSEA. The CDR3 loop is CSVDVRQGKLCNYGYTF. CDR3 DNA sequence: TGCAGCGTTGACGTTCGACAGGGAAAACTGTGTAACTATGGCTACACCTTC.

This clonotype has a count of ten or more. The rearrangement links TRBV7-8 to TRBJ2-7; D not resolved. Trimming left V 1 base short and J 0 bases short, with 13 bases between. The CDR3 consists of 16 residues. The germline V gene has CDR1 SGHVS and CDR2 FQNEAQ. CDR3 amino acids: CASSLGAWQSSYEQYF. The CDR3 DNA reads TGTGCCAGCAGCTTAGGGGCTTGGCAGAGCTCCTACGAGCAGTACTTC.

V and J are TRBV6-2 or TRBV6-3 and TRBJ1-5; 7 nucleotides match TRBD1. Germline CDR1 is MNHEY and CDR2 is SVGEGT. The CDR3 is 16 residues long. The V segment lost 2 bases and the J segment 2 bases; nucleotides outside the gene matches: 6. CDR3 residues: CASSYVGGQGNQPQHF. CDR3 in DNA: TGTGCCAGCAGTTACGTGGGAGGACAGGGCAATCAGCCCCAGCATTTT.

The J gene is TRBJ2-2, the V gene TRBV6-1, with 11 bases lining up with TRBD2. The CDR3 is made up of 15 amino acids. From germline, CDR1 is MNHNS and CDR2 SASEGT. Unmatched junction bases numbered 5, after V lost 6 bases and J lost 5 bases. Here the CDR3 reads CASRSTSGTTGELFF. The CDR3, as DNA: TGTGCCAGCAGGTCGACTAGCGGGACAACCGGGGAGCTGTTTTTT.

This clonotype was detected ten times or more. The chain has TRBV30 and TRBJ2-7; 10 bases map to TRBD1. In germline, CDR1 is GTSNPN, CDR2 SVGIG (reference sequence). This CDR3 comprises 13 residues. Trimming removed 3 bases from V and 5 bases from J; junction bases left unmatched: 4. Written as DNA, the CDR3 is TGTGCCTGGAGCGGGACAGGGGTGGACGAGCAGTACTTC. Translating gives CAWSGTGVDEQYF.

This clonotype was seen repeatedly, ten times or more. The rearrangement uses TRBV24-1 and TRBJ1-5; D unresolved. V was pared by 2 bases and J by 7 bases, with 11 bases between. This CDR3 spans 14 amino acids. CDR1 and CDR2 from the germline V gene are KGHDR and SFDVKD. DNA for the CDR3: TGTGCCACCAGTGATTCTGCGGGTGGACAGCCCCAGCATTTT. Translating it yields CATSDSAGGQPQHF.

This clonotype was recorded many times. The chain couples TRBV7-2 to TRBJ1-3, with D maybe TRBD1 (6 bases). V was clipped by 1 base and J by 4 bases, with 8 bases between them. This CDR3 spans 14 amino acids. CDR1 SGHTA and CDR2 FQGNSA come from the germline V gene. The DNA for the CDR3 is TGTGCCAGCAGCTTAGGAGGGGGAGGAAACACCATATATTTT. Protein sequence: CASSLGGGGNTIYF.

This clonotype was recorded at least ten times. The chain joins TRBV27 to TRBJ1-1; perhaps TRBD1 as D (5 bases). In germline, CDR1 is MNHEY, CDR2 SMNVEV (reference sequence). CDR3 size: 11 residues. Trimming stripped 8 bases from V and 9 bases from J, with 13 bases between. CDR3 coding DNA: TGTGCCAGCGGGACCAGCTTTAAAGCTTTCTTT. It specifies CASGTSFKAFF.

This clonotype occurred many times. This rearrangement joins TRBV4-1 to TRBJ1-5, with 10 bases identical to TRBD1. The CDR3 spans 16 residues. V was pared by 4 bases and J by 7 bases, with 10 bases of the junction left unmatched. The germline CDR1 and CDR2 sequences are MGHRA and YSYEKL. The CDR3 spells CASSRTGQGGPQPQHF. For the CDR3, the DNA is TGCGCCAGCAGCCGGACCGGACAGGGGGGCCCCCAGCCCCAGCATTTT.

This clonotype was detected many times. The chain recombines TRBV29-1 with TRBJ1-5, with 9 bases fitting TRBD1. Trimming removed 4 bases from V and 8 bases from J; junction bases left unmatched: 12. CDR3 length: 15 amino acids. The V gene's germline CDR1 is SQVTM and CDR2 ANQGSEA. CDR3 residues: CSVVIGQGSKEPQHF. CDR3 sequence (DNA): TGCAGCGTTGTAATCGGACAGGGGTCCAAAGAGCCCCAGCATTTT.